The clone carrying this T cell receptor beta chain was picked up many times. The entry originates in a study of T cells in Graves' hyperthyroidism and ophthalmopathy. Amplification yielded TCR beta CDR3 regions, with RNA transcripts as the source. The HTBI primer set drove a first-round RT-PCR of the TCR CDR3. Via MiXCR, TCRdb re-called the multiplex PCR reads, giving one row per CDR3 protein. The table has around 600,000 distinct CDR3 sequences, approximately 15% seen once. The source material was blood. This sequence was found in a woman between 50 and 59 years old with Graves' ophthalmopathy.

The CDR3 DNA sequence: TGTGCCAGCAGTGCGGTCGGGACAGCTTACGAGCAGTACTTC. The encoded protein is CASSAVGTAYEQYF. The chain has TRBV12-3 or TRBV12-4 and TRBJ2-7; 7 positions match TRBD1. The CDR3 is 14 amino acids. Losses at the gene ends were 5 bases for V and 4 bases for J; bases not matched to a gene: 8.